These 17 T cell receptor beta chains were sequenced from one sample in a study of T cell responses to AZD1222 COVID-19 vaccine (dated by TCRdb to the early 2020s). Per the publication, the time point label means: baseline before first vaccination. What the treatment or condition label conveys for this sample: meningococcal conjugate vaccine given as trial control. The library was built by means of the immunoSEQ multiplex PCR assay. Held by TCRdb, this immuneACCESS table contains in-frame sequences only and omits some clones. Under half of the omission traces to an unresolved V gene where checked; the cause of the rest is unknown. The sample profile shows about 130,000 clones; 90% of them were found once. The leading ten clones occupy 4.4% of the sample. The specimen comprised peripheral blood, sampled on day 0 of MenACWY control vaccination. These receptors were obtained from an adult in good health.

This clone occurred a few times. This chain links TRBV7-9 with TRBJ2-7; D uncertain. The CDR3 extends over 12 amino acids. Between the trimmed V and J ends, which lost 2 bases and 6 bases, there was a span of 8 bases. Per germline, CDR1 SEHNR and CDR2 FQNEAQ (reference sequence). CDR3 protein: CASSLSGSEQYF. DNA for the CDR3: TGTGCCAGCAGCTTAAGTGGGTCCGAGCAGTACTTC.

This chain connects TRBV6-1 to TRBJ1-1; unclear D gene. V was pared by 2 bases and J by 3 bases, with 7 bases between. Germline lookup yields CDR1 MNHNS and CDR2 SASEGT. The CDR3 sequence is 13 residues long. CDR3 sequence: CASSEPQDTEAFF. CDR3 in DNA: TGTGCCAGCAGTGAACCCCAGGACACTGAAGCTTTCTTT.

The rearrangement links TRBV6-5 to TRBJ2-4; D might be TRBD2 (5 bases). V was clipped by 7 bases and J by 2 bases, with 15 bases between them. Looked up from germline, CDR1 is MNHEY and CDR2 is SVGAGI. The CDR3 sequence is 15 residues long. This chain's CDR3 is CASTPIRGPKNIQYF. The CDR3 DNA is TGTGCCAGCACCCCCATTAGAGGGCCCAAAAACATTCAGTACTTC.

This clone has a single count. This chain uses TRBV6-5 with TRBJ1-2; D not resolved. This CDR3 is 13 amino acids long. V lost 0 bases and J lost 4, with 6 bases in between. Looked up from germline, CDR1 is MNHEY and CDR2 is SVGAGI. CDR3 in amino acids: CASSYSAGYGYTF. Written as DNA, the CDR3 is TGTGCCAGCAGTTACTCAGCAGGCTATGGCTACACCTTC.

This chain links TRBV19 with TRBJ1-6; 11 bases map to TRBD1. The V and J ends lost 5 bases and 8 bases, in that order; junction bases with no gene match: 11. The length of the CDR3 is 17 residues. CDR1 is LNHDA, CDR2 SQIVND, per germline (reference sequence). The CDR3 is CASSPGDRGRLDSPLHF. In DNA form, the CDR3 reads TGTGCCAGTAGTCCTGGGGACAGGGGGAGGTTGGATTCACCCCTCCACTTT.

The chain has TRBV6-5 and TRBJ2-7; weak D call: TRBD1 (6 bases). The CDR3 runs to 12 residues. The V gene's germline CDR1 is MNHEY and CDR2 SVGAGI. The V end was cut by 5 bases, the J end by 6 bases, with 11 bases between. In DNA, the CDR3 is TGTGCCAGCAGTAAAACAGGGTTCGAGCAGTACTTC. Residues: CASSKTGFEQYF.

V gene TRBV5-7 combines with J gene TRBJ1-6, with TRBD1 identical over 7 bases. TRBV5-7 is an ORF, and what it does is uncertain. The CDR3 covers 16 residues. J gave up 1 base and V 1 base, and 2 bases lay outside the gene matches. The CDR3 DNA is TGTGCCAGCAGCTTGACAGGGGAATCCTATAATTCACCCCTCCACTTT. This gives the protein CASSLTGESYNSPLHF.

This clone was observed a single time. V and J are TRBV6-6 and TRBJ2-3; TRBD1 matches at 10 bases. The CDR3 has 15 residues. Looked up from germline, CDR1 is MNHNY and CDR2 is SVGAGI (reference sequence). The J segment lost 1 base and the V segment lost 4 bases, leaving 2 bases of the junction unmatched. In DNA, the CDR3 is TGTGCCAGCAGTTTCGGGACAGGGGGCACAGATACGCAGTATTTT. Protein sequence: CASSFGTGGTDTQYF.

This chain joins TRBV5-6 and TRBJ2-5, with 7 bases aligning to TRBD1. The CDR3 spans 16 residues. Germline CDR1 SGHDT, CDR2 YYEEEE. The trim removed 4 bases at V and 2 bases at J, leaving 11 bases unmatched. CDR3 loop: CASSPTGQTKQETQYF. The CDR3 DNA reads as TGTGCCAGCAGCCCAACGGGACAGACTAAACAAGAGACCCAGTACTTC.

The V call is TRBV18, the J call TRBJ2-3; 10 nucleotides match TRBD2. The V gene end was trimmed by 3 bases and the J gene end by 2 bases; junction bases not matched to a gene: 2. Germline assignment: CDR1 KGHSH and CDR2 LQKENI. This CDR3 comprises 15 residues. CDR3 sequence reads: CASSPGLAATDTQYF. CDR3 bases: TGTGCCAGCTCACCCGGACTAGCGGCCACAGATACGCAGTATTTT.

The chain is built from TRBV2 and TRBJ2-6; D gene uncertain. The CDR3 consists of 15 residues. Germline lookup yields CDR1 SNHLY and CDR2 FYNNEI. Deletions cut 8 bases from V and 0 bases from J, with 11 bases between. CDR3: CASHTPASGANVLTF. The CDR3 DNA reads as TGTGCCAGCCACACACCAGCCTCTGGGGCCAACGTCCTGACTTTC.

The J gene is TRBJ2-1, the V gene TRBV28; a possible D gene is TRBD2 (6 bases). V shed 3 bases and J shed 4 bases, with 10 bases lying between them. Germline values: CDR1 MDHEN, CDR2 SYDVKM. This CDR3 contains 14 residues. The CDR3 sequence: CASSFRDSYNEQFF. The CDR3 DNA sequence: TGTGCCAGCAGTTTCCGGGACTCATACAATGAGCAGTTCTTC.

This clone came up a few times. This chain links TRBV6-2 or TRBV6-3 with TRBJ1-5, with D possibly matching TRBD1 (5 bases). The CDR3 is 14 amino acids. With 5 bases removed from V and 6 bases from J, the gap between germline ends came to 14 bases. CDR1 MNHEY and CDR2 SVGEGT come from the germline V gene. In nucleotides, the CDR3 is TGTGCCAGCAGTCACAACCCGGGGGGTCAGCCCCAGCATTTT. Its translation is CASSHNPGGQPQHF.

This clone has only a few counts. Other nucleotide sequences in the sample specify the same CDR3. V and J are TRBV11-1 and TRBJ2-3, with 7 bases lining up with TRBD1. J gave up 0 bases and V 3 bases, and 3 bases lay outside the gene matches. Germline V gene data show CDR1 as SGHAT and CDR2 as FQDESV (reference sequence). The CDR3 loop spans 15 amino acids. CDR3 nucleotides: TGTGCCAGCAGCTTGGGGACAGCTAGCACAGATACGCAGTATTTT. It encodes CASSLGTASTDTQYF.

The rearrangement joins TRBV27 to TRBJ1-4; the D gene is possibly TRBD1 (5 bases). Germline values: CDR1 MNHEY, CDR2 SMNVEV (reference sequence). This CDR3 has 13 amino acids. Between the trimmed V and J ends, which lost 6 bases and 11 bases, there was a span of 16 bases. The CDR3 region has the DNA TGTGCCAGCAGACCCGGGACCATTCAGAAACTGTTTTTT. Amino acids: CASRPGTIQKLFF. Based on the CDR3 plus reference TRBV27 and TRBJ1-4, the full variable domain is EAQVTQNPRYLITVTGKKLTVTCSQNMNHEYMSWYRQDPGLGLRQIYYSMNVEVTDKGDVPEGYKVSRKEKRNFPLILESPSPNQTSLYFCASRPGTIQKLFFGSGTQLSVL.

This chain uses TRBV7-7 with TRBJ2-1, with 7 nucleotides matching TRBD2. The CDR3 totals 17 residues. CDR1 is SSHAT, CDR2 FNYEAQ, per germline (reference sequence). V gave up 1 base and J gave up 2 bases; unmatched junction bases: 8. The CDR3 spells CASSLGIAGGAYNEQFF. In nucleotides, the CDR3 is TGTGCCAGCAGCTTAGGCATAGCGGGTGGGGCCTACAATGAGCAGTTCTTC.

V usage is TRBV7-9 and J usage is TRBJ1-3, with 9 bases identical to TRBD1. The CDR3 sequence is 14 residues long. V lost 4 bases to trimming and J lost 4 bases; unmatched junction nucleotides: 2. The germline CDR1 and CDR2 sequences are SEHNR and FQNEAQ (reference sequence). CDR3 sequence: CASSYGTGGNTIYF. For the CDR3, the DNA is TGTGCCAGCAGCTACGGGACAGGGGGAAACACCATATATTTT.